These T cell receptor beta chains were read from a single sample in a study of identical twins. One entry per CDR3 protein results from TCRdb running MiXCR on the 5' RACE reads. The sample shows about 890,000 distinct CDR3 sequences, 12% of them seen only once. In addition, the sample was reused for a study of yellow fever vaccine responses in identical twins.

Sequenced input: PBMCs. The source of these receptors is a woman aged 18-35 years in good health. The CDR3 runs from the conserved cysteine through the conserved F or W. The D gene is left open where the match is weak. Clone size is given for some rows only: seen once, a few or many times, or a class if the clone is expanded.

few	TRBV10-3	NA	TRBJ2-5	TGTGCCATCAGTGAGGGGTCGTCGGAGACCCAGTACTTC	CAISEGSSETQYF
NA	TRBV7-9	TRBD2	TRBJ2-3	TGTGCCAGCAGCGCCCCAGCGGGGGGGGCGTCAGATACGCAGTATTTT	CASSAPAGGASDTQYF
NA	TRBV6-2/TRBV6-3	TRBD1	TRBJ2-1	TGTGCCAGCAGTTCAGACAGGGTGAGCTCCTACAATGAGCAGTTCTTC	CASSSDRVSSYNEQFF
NA	TRBV6-2/TRBV6-3	NA	TRBJ2-1	TGTGCCAGCAGTTACCGCCCCTACACTTACAATGAGCAGTTCTTC	CASSYRPYTYNEQFF
many	TRBV3-1	TRBD2	TRBJ2-3	TGTGCCAGCAGCCAAGTAGTCCGGACTATGGGACCGCGGGGGAGCACAGATACGCAGTATTTT	CASSQVVRTMGPRGSTDTQYF
many	TRBV5-6	NA	TRBJ2-7	TGTGCCAGCACTATCGAGGGTTTCGAGCAGTACTTC	CASTIEGFEQYF
NA	TRBV6-2/TRBV6-3	TRBD2	TRBJ2-1	TGTGCCAGCAGTCCCAGGTCGGCGGGAGGTTCCTACAATGAGCAGTTCTTC	CASSPRSAGGSYNEQFF
NA	TRBV28	TRBD1	TRBJ1-3	TGTGCCAGCAGTTTACCCACAGGGGGAGCTGGAAACACCATATATTTT	CASSLPTGGAGNTIYF
many	TRBV11-2	TRBD2	TRBJ2-3	TGTGCCAGCAGCTTAGGATACGGGAGGAGCACAGATACGCAGTATTTT	CASSLGYGRSTDTQYF
many	TRBV29-1	TRBD2	TRBJ2-5	TGCAGCGCCGCGGGACTAGCAGAGACCCAGTACTTC	CSAAGLAETQYF
NA	TRBV18	NA	TRBJ2-2	TGTGCCAGCTCACCACCGGCGGTCGCCACCGGGGAGCTGTTTTTT	CASSPPAVATGELFF
NA	TRBV4-1	NA	TRBJ2-6	TGCGCCAGCAGCCAAGATAGGGTGCTTTTTGGGGCCAACGTCCTGACTTTC	CASSQDRVLFGANVLTF
many	TRBV11-2	NA	TRBJ2-3	TGTGCCAGCAGCTTGCTAACTAGCACAGATACGCAGTATTTT	CASSLLTSTDTQYF
few	TRBV7-9	NA	TRBJ2-7	TGTGCCAGCAGCTTCACGGATTACGAGCAGTACTTC	CASSFTDYEQYF
NA	TRBV29-1	NA	TRBJ1-5	TGCAGCGTTCCCAGGGGTAGCAATCAGCCCCAGCATTTT	CSVPRGSNQPQHF
NA	TRBV7-2	NA	TRBJ2-7	TGTGCCAGCAGCTTACCGCAGCGGGCAGGTTTTCCCTACGAGCAGTACTTC	CASSLPQRAGFPYEQYF
NA	TRBV12-3/TRBV12-4	NA	TRBJ1-1	TGTGCCAGCAGAAACAGGAGACTGAACACTGAAGCTTTCTTT	CASRNRRLNTEAFF
NA	TRBV21-1	NA	TRBJ2-2	TGTGCCAGCAGCAGGAGAGGTACCCGGGACAACCTCGGGGAGCTGTTTTTT	CASSRRGTRDNLGELFF
few	TRBV18	NA	TRBJ2-2	TGTGCCAGCTCAGTATATGTGGATGCCGGGGAGCTGTTTTTT	CASSVYVDAGELFF
few	TRBV7-7	NA	TRBJ2-5	TGTGCCAGCAGCTTAGGGTGGTCGGTTGGGGAGACCCAGTACTTC	CASSLGWSVGETQYF
few	TRBV5-1	NA	TRBJ2-2	TGCGCCAGCAGCTTAGAGGCGGGGAGCCTACTTTTT	CASSLEAGSLLF
few	TRBV12-2	NA	TRBJ2-6	TGTGCAAGTCGCTCCACGGACAGGGGAGACTCTGGGGCCAACGTCCTGACTTTC	CASRSTDRGDSGANVLTF
many	TRBV12-3/TRBV12-4	TRBD2	TRBJ2-1	TGTGCCAGCAGTCCAGGACTAGAATTTAGTGAGCAGTTCTTC	CASSPGLEFSEQFF
NA	TRBV24-1	TRBD2	TRBJ2-1	TGTGCCACCAGTGACAAATCTCTAGCGGGATCCAACAATGAGCAGTTCTTC	CATSDKSLAGSNNEQFF
many	TRBV12-3/TRBV12-4	NA	TRBJ2-7	TGTGCCAGCAGTAGGAGGGACAGCTTCTACGAGCAGTACTTC	CASSRRDSFYEQYF
NA	TRBV5-6	NA	TRBJ2-3	TGTGCCAGCAGCTTTCAAAGGCGCACAGATACGCAGTATTTT	CASSFQRRTDTQYF
many	TRBV7-3	NA	TRBJ1-6	TGTGCCAGCGGCTATAATTCACCCCTCCACTTT	CASGYNSPLHF
NA	TRBV14	NA	TRBJ2-3	TGTGCCAGCAGCCAAGAGTCGGGCTCCTTCACAGATACGCAGTATTTT	CASSQESGSFTDTQYF
few	TRBV3-1	NA	TRBJ2-5	TGTGCCAGCAGCCGTAAGCAGACTGGGGAGACCCAGTACTTC	CASSRKQTGETQYF
few	TRBV20-1	NA	TRBJ2-5	TGCAGTGCTAGAGAAGGGGGGAGGTCGGAGACCCAGTACTTC	CSAREGGRSETQYF